The clone carrying this TCR beta chain was counted at least ten times. Its antigen is not known. The data stem from a study of breast tumors, draining lymph nodes, adjacent tissues. Samples came from axillary lymph nodes draining the breast cancer. Points from the study as a whole: Tumors had less TCR diversity than lymph nodes, more than nontumor tissue.

Each CDR3 protein gets one entry after TCRdb re-called the multiplex PCR reads with MiXCR. Of 180,000 or so distinct CDR3 sequences in the sample, 30% to 40% were seen once. The CDR3 extends over 12 amino acids. The ends lost 2 bases at V and 6 bases at J; junction bases unmatched: 3. The germline V gene has CDR1 GTSNPN and CDR2 SVGIG (reference sequence). The sequenced material came from axillary lymph node tissue. This sequence joins TRBV30 and TRBJ2-7; 8 bases are shared with TRBD2. The receptor comes from a female donor with breast cancer. Some clones in this sample may be carry-over from other donors' samples. As DNA, the CDR3 is TGTGCCTGGAGTCGTAGCGGGATCGAGCAGTACTTC. Residues: CAWSRSGIEQYF.